The text below deals with one T cell receptor beta chain. Its antigen has not been determined. No base-level quality is on record; no much larger clone is a single base apart. The entry originates in a study of T cell responses to AZD1222 COVID-19 vaccine (dated by TCRdb to about 2021). For context, the study as a whole: TCR sequencing covered about 230 trial participants: 200 to 220 given two doses of AZD1222 and 26 given two doses of MenACWY control vaccine. Trial participants were enrolled into age subgroups of 18-55, 56-69 and 70-plus years, which contained around 140, 26 and 57 TCR-sequenced participants, respectively.

Broader findings and caveats from the paper: After two AZD1222 doses, both the breadth and the depth of spike-specific TCRs were significantly higher than at day 0 and than in MenACWY recipients. Conclusions about previously exposed vaccinees are limited because only a handful of AZD1222 recipients were SARS-CoV-2 seropositive at baseline. The vaccine-associated CD4 TCRs covered the entire spike protein, and the dominant responses fell in regions 160-218 and 743-854. The 56-69-year group was small, and its depth increase did not reach significance, likely because of low power. Most participants were white British and females outnumbered males, and the authors suggested that clonal diversity may have been underestimated. Reportedly, almost half of the unique spike-specific TCRs recognized epitopes lying outside the regions that are mutated in the B.1.351 and B.1.1.7 variants. No day 14 peak-response samples were available, so repertoires were characterized only after the peak T cell response.

Reading the germline V gene gives CDR1 MGHDK and CDR2 SYGVNS. From the cysteine up to the phenylalanine, the CDR3 has a length of 14 residues. Only the CDR3 region is kept as DNA, spanning 42 bases read in frame from base 1. V is shortened by 2 bases, J by 1 base, and the region joining them spans 6 bases. The CDR3 regions of human TCRbeta chains were subjected to immunosequencing. Regarding the original processing steps: Repertoire TCRs were checked for matches against a reference library of SARS-CoV-2-specific TCRs that had been generated using the MIRA antigen-specificity platform. Breadth meant the fraction of unique TCRs that were SARS-CoV-2-associated, whereas depth meant the fraction of total T cells that were SARS-CoV-2-associated. Using the MIRA data, each spike-specific TCR was mapped to the spike region that the TCR reacts to and placed in a CD4 or CD8 class. Log10-transformed breadth and depth values were compared by one-way ANOVA with Sidak's multiple comparisons tests. Held by TCRdb, this immuneACCESS table contains in-frame sequences only and omits some clones. Under half of the omission traces to an unresolved V gene where checked; the cause of the rest is unknown. That table gives V, J and clone size, and the DNA gave D and trimming. The sample data list more than 75,000 clones, and around nine tenths of these were observed just once. The top ten hold 6.9% of the sample.

The meaning of the sample's time point label: about 28 days (+/-7) after the second vaccine dose. Because spike-specific TCR depth and breadth did not differ between the two schedules, AZD1222 recipients who got a second dose at roughly 4 weeks were pooled with those who got a second dose at roughly 12 weeks. The vaccinee samples were drawn from two UK trials, COV001 and COV002, one of which was a single-blind randomized controlled phase 2/3 trial testing AZD1222 (ChAdOx1 nCoV-19) in healthy adults. Trial participant PBMC samples were collected at day 0 and day 28 after the second dose for TCRbeta chain sequencing.

Sequenced here: peripheral blood, sampled 28 days after the second AZD1222 dose. The sequence derives from an adult who received the AZD1222 COVID-19 vaccine. The V gene is TRBV25-1 and the J gene is TRBJ1-3; the D segment cannot be called with confidence. The CDR3 here reads CASSELGSGNTIYF. The base sequence is TGTGCCAGCAGTGAACTCGGATCTGGAAACACCATATATTTT.